The next 21 T cell receptor beta chains were all read from a single sample in a study of response to subunit inactivated influenza vaccine. TCRdb recomputed calls from the RT-PCR reads with MiXCR, one row per CDR3 protein. The data show roughly 710,000 distinct CDR3 sequences, 11% to 15% seen once. Sequenced material: PBMCs from blood, taken around 15 days before vaccination. All receptors derive from a man aged 50-59 years who received an inactivated influenza vaccine.

The chain combines TRBV7-2 with TRBJ2-7; TRBD2 matches at 11 bases. The CDR3 is made up of 17 amino acids. Trimming at V came to 0 bases and at J to 2 bases, leaving 6 bases not matched to a gene. Germline CDR1 is SGHTA and CDR2 is FQGNSA. Here the CDR3 DNA reads TGTGCCAGCAGCTTAGCTAGCGGGGGGGACGTTACCTACGAGCAGTACTTC. Protein product: CASSLASGGDVTYEQYF. Drawing the rest from reference TRBV7-2 and TRBJ2-7, the complete variable domain is GAGVSQSPSNKVTEKGKDVELRCDPISGHTALYWYRQSLGQGLEFLIYFQGNSAPDKSGLPSDRFSAERTGGSVSTLTIQRTQQEDSAVYLCASSLASGGDVTYEQYFGPGTRLTVT.

V gene TRBV6-1 combines with J gene TRBJ2-4, with D possibly TRBD1 on 5 matching bases. The V end was cut by 2 bases, the J end by 0 bases, with 11 bases between. CDR3 length equals 16 residues. CDR1 and CDR2 from the germline V gene are MNHNS and SASEGT. The DNA for the CDR3 is TGTGCCAGCAGTGAACCTTACAGGATAGCCAAAAACATTCAGTACTTC. Amino acid sequence: CASSEPYRIAKNIQYF.

V is TRBV25-1 and J is TRBJ2-5; D is ambiguous. Germline CDR1 is MGHDK and CDR2 is SYGVNS. The CDR3 is 12 residues long. Trimming pared 0 bases from V and 4 bases from J, leaving 3 bases between. The CDR3 bases are TGTGCCAGCAGTGAATATCGAGAGACCCAGTACTTC. This codes for CASSEYRETQYF. Full variable domain (outside the CDR3, taken from reference TRBV25-1 and TRBJ2-5): EADIYQTPRYLVIGTGKKITLECSQTMGHDKMYWYQQDPGMELHLIHYSYGVNSTEKGDLSSESTVSRIRTEHFPLTLESARPSHTSQYLCASSEYRETQYFGPGTRLLVL.

This clonotype was detected a few times. V is TRBV30 and J is TRBJ2-7, with D unclear. The CDR3 extends over 15 amino acids. Trimming pared 0 bases from V and 0 bases from J, leaving 12 bases between. CDR1 and CDR2 (germline): GTSNPN, SVGIG (reference sequence). CDR3 nucleotides: TGTGCCTGGAGTGTGACCGGGCCCGTCTCCTACGAGCAGTACTTC. Its protein is CAWSVTGPVSYEQYF.

The rearrangement joins TRBV30 to TRBJ2-1; D is uncertain. The germline gives CDR1 GTSNPN, CDR2 SVGIG (reference sequence). The V end was cut by 2 bases, the J end by 9 bases, with 11 bases between. This CDR3 contains 12 residues. CDR3 sequence reads: CAWSLGPGEQFF. The CDR3 nucleotides are TGTGCCTGGAGTCTAGGACCAGGTGAGCAGTTCTTC. Looking up the rest from reference TRBV30 and TRBJ2-1 gives the full variable domain: SQTIHQWPATLVQPVGSPLSLECTVEGTSNPNLYWYRQAAGRGLQLLFYSVGIGQISSEVPQNLSASRPQDRQFILSSKKLLLSDSGFYLCAWSLGPGEQFFGPGTRLTVL.

This clonotype was found a few times. The J gene is TRBJ2-1, the V gene TRBV7-9; 10 bases align to TRBD2. Trimming took 5 bases from V and 2 from J; bases not matched to a gene: 6. CDR1 and CDR2 (germline): SEHNR, FQNEAQ (reference sequence). The CDR3 extends over 16 amino acids. CDR3 loop: CASSRSGRDAYNEQFF. The DNA of the CDR3 is TGTGCCAGCAGCCGCAGCGGGAGGGACGCCTACAATGAGCAGTTCTTC.

V is TRBV5-1 and J is TRBJ1-5, with unresolved D. Deletions cut 0 bases from V and 4 bases from J, with 11 bases between. Germline V gene data show CDR1 as SGHRS and CDR2 as YFSETQ. CDR3 length: 15 residues. The DNA for the CDR3 is TGCGCCAGCAGCTTGGTTGGAGGCGCAAATCAGCCCCAGCATTTT. The encoded protein is CASSLVGGANQPQHF.

This clonotype was detected a few times. The chain employs TRBV7-6 and TRBJ2-3; TRBD2 aligns across 14 bases. V shed 5 bases, J shed 5 bases, and the junction held 9 bases outside the gene matches. This CDR3 spans 17 amino acids. Germline V CDR1 and CDR2: SGHVS, FNYEAQ. The CDR3 spells CASSPGTSGSDRDTQYF. The CDR3 coding sequence is TGTGCCAGCAGCCCTGGGACTAGCGGGAGCGATAGAGATACGCAGTATTTT. Based on the CDR3 plus reference TRBV7-6 and TRBJ2-3, the full variable domain is GAGVSQSPRYKVTKRGQDVALRCDPISGHVSLYWYRQALGQGPEFLTYFNYEAQQDKSGLPNDRFSAERPEGSISTLTIQRTEQRDSAMYRCASSPGTSGSDRDTQYFGPGTRLTVL.

V gene TRBV20-1 combines with J gene TRBJ1-2; 9 bases map to TRBD1. The germline V gene encodes CDR1 DFQATT and CDR2 SNEGSKA (reference sequence). This CDR3 region has 14 residues. V was pared by 2 bases and J by 6 bases, with 7 bases of the junction left unmatched. The CDR3 bases are TGCAGTGCTAGACCGACAGGGGGAACGGATGGCTACACCTTC. It is translated as CSARPTGGTDGYTF.

There are a few counts of this clonotype. The V and J genes are TRBV4-1 and TRBJ1-2, with a possible D match to TRBD1 (5 bases). Germline V lookup: CDR1 MGHRA, CDR2 YSYEKL. Trimming removed 0 bases from V and 0 bases from J, with 14 bases in between. The CDR3 is made up of 17 amino acids. CDR3 coding DNA: TGCGCCAGCAGCCAAGAAATGGGGACCGATTCTAACTATGGCTACACCTTC. Translated, it gives CASSQEMGTDSNYGYTF.

The V gene is TRBV11-2, the J gene TRBJ1-2; tentatively, D is TRBD1 (5 bases). This CDR3 is 14 amino acids long. Deletions cut 3 bases from V and 5 bases from J, with 13 bases between. Per the germline V gene, CDR1 is SGHAT and CDR2 is FQNNGV. The CDR3 DNA reads as TGTGCCAGCAGCTTCCGGGACGGGCCATATGGCTACACCTTC. Translated, it gives CASSFRDGPYGYTF.

This clonotype was found many times. The chain is built from TRBV5-1 and TRBJ2-2; D is perhaps TRBD1 (5 bases). Germline assignment: CDR1 SGHRS and CDR2 YFSETQ. The V and J ends lost 2 bases and 5 bases respectively, with 13 bases between them. The CDR3 loop spans 15 amino acids. This CDR3 is CASSFRTPQTGELFF. The CDR3 DNA reads TGCGCCAGCAGCTTCAGGACACCCCAGACCGGGGAGCTGTTTTTT.

The rearrangement links TRBV5-1 to TRBJ2-5; D tentatively fits TRBD1 or TRBD2 (5 bases each). The length of the CDR3 is 14 residues. The V and J ends lost 0 bases and 3 bases respectively, with 9 bases between them. CDR1 SGHRS and CDR2 YFSETQ come from the germline V gene. CDR3: CASSLEGTEETQYF. DNA of the CDR3: TGCGCCAGCAGCTTGGAGGGGACGGAAGAGACCCAGTACTTC.

This clonotype was seen only a few times. The chain employs TRBV5-4 and TRBJ2-7, with D possibly being TRBD1 (6 bases). Trimming pared 3 bases from V and 6 bases from J, leaving 16 bases between. Germline loops: CDR1 SGHNT, CDR2 YYREEE (reference sequence). There are 14 residues in the CDR3. The CDR3 DNA follows: TGTGCCAGCAGCTCCCCAGGGGCGAGGGGCGAGCAGTACTTC. Encoded protein: CASSSPGARGEQYF.

The chain recombines TRBV3-1 with TRBJ2-3, with 9 bases fitting TRBD2. The CDR3 is made up of 16 amino acids. Germline loops: CDR1 LGHDT, CDR2 YNNKEL (reference sequence). J lost 3 bases, V lost 4 bases, and 8 bases had no gene match. The CDR3 DNA follows: TGTGCCAGCAGCCCCAGCGGGGGGCAGTGGACAGATACGCAGTATTTT. Its translation: CASSPSGGQWTDTQYF.

The rearrangement joins TRBV4-3 to TRBJ2-5; 11 positions match TRBD2. Trimming at V came to 1 base and at J to 5 bases, leaving 6 bases not matched to a gene. CDR3 size: 16 residues. Per germline, CDR1 LGHNA and CDR2 YSLEER. For the CDR3, the DNA is TGCGCCAGCAGCCAAGCCCGACTAGCGGGATTCGAGACCCAGTACTTC. As protein: CASSQARLAGFETQYF.

This clonotype was detected a few times. This rearrangement joins TRBV20-1 to TRBJ2-7; 12 nucleotides match TRBD1. Trimming removed 6 bases from V and 6 bases from J; junction bases left unmatched: 6. Germline loops: CDR1 DFQATT, CDR2 SNEGSKA (reference sequence). This CDR3 is 13 amino acids long. The CDR3 coding sequence is TGCAGTGCCACCGGGACAGGGGGCAGCGAGCAGTACTTC. Protein product: CSATGTGGSEQYF.

Many counts were recorded for this clonotype. The chain is built from TRBV29-1 and TRBJ2-1; no firm D call. CDR1 and CDR2 (germline): SQVTM, ANQGSEA. With 4 bases removed from V and 9 bases from J, the gap between germline ends came to 16 bases. This CDR3 has 13 amino acids. The DNA for the CDR3 is TGCAGCGTTGGACGAAGCGAAGGTGGTGAGCAGTTCTTC. Its translation: CSVGRSEGGEQFF.

The chain links TRBV5-1 to TRBJ1-1, with D possibly being TRBD1 (5 bases). V was trimmed by 3 bases and J by 4 bases, leaving 19 bases between them. CDR3 length: 16 residues. Germline V gene sequence: CDR1 SGHRS, CDR2 YFSETQ. This CDR3 reads CASSSGLRDGSTEAFF. The DNA for the CDR3 is TGCGCCAGCAGCTCCGGACTCAGGGACGGGTCCACTGAAGCTTTCTTT.

This clonotype was observed a few times. V and J are TRBV10-3 and TRBJ1-1; D not certain. Germline V gene sequence: CDR1 ENHRY, CDR2 SYGVKD. The V and J ends lost 4 bases and 3 bases respectively, with 6 bases between them. The CDR3 extends over 12 amino acids. The CDR3 region has the DNA TGTGCCATCAGTGCCCTCGACACTGAAGCTTTCTTT. Translating gives CAISALDTEAFF.

V gene TRBV20-1 combines with J gene TRBJ2-5, with D possibly matching TRBD2 (5 bases). The CDR3 contains 15 residues. The V gene's germline CDR1 is DFQATT and CDR2 SNEGSKA (reference sequence). V lost 2 bases to trimming and J lost 1 base, with 14 bases between them. The CDR3 nucleotides are TGCAGTGCTAGACCAGCGGAGGACCCCCAAGAGACCCAGTACTTC. This sequence encodes CSARPAEDPQETQYF.